Listed below are T cell receptor beta chains from one sample, sequenced in a study of beta chain features in type 1 diabetes. The method was immunoSEQ multiplex PCR; TCRdb's version includes in-frame clones alone and lacks a portion of them. The sample shows hundreds of thousands of clones, around 30% of them seen only once. The sequencing input was naive CD4+ T cells from blood. The receptors were gathered from a man aged 18-30 years in good health. Both conserved end residues are trimmed from each CDR3. The D gene is left open where the match is weak.

TRBJ2-7	TRBD2	TRBV7-9	ASSAPSGSTYEQY
TRBJ1-1	-	TRBV7-9	ASSFGSLNTEAF
TRBJ2-1	TRBD2	TRBV12-5	ASGSGLANHNEQF
TRBJ2-7	-	TRBV6-5	ASSQGSEQY
TRBJ2-1	-	TRBV9	ASSVSAGYNEQF
TRBJ1-5	TRBD1	TRBV29-1	SVSGTGGNQPQH
TRBJ2-3	-	TRBV7-3	ASSPSLGSTDTQY
TRBJ1-4	-	TRBV18	ASSPDRTTNEKLF
TRBJ2-3	-	TRBV29-1	SVEGRHTDTQY
TRBJ2-7	-	TRBV30	AWSRGGAYEQY
TRBJ1-3	-	TRBV4-1	ASSQKILDTIY
TRBJ1-3	TRBD1	TRBV4-3	ASSQGTAVSSGNTIY
TRBJ2-3	TRBD1	TRBV30	AWRPKDRAPDTQY
TRBJ1-5	-	TRBV30	AWSVLGDQPQH
TRBJ2-7	-	TRBV29-1	SVEDPTGSYEQY
TRBJ1-4	-	TRBV29-1	SVAGNNEKLF
TRBJ2-3	-	TRBV10-3	AISDSGPVSTDTQY
TRBJ1-2	TRBD1	TRBV4-3	ASSHPGTGAGGYT
TRBJ2-7	-	TRBV7-9	ASSLSGSYEQY
TRBJ1-5	TRBD1	TRBV30	AWSGQGAAQPQH
TRBJ2-3	TRBD2	TRBV11-3	ASSHGTSGGPDTQY
TRBJ1-2	TRBD1	TRBV29-1	SALTGDYGYT
TRBJ2-1	-	TRBV18	ASSPTGSNEQF
TRBJ2-7	-	TRBV5-4	ASSLAGTDEQY
TRBJ2-7	TRBD2	TRBV29-1	SASGRAPYEQY
TRBJ2-3	TRBD1	TRBV7-2	ASSLDRGPTDTQY
TRBJ2-3	-	TRBV2	ASSGGRSTDTQY
TRBJ2-7	-	TRBV9	ASSVGDYAYEQY
TRBJ2-7	-	TRBV9	ASSVASTGQEQY
TRBJ2-4	-	TRBV4-1	ASSPGFKNIQY
TRBJ2-7	TRBD1	TRBV30	AWIRQGPHEQY